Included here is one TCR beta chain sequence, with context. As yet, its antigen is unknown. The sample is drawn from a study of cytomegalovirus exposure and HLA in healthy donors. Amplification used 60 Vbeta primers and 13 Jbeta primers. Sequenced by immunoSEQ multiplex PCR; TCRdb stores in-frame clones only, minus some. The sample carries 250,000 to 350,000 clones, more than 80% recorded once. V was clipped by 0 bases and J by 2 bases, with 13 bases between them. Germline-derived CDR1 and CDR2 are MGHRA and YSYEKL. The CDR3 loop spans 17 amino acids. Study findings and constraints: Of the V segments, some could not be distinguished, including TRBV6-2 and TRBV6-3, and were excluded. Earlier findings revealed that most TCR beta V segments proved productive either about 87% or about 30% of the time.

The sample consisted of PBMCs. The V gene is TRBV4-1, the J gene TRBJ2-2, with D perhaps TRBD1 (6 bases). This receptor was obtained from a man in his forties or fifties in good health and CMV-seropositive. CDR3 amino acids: CASSQDGRGANTGELFF. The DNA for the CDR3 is TGCGCCAGCAGCCAAGATGGCAGGGGCGCCAACACCGGGGAGCTGTTTTTT.